Listed below are T cell receptor beta chains from one sample, sequenced in a study of blood T cell repertoires in COVID-19. Method: immunoSEQ multiplex PCR; TCRdb's copy keeps in-frame clones and lacks some. The repertoire holds 200,000 or so clones, with about 80% as singletons. Sample: peripheral blood. The origin of the receptors is a woman aged 55-75 years with acute or convalescent COVID-19. Each CDR3 is given with its conserved first and last residue. The D gene is left open where the match is weak. Size tells how often a clone was seen (once, few, many) or the class of an expanded clone, and some rows leave it out.

D gene: TRBD1; J gene: TRBJ1-3; V gene: TRBV30; clone size: NA; CDR3 DNA: TGTGCCGAGGGGGCCCATGGAAACACCATATATTTT; CDR3 protein: CAEGAHGNTIYF
D gene: TRBD1; J gene: TRBJ2-7; V gene: TRBV5-1; clone size: few; CDR3 DNA: TGCGCCAGCAGCGCCGGGACAGCTACCTACGAGCAGTACTTC; CDR3 protein: CASSAGTATYEQYF
D gene: TRBD1; J gene: TRBJ1-2; V gene: TRBV30; clone size: NA; CDR3 DNA: TGTGCGTGGGAGCTGGACAGGGCCTCTGGCTACACCTTC; CDR3 protein: CAWELDRASGYTF
D gene: TRBD1; J gene: TRBJ2-5; V gene: TRBV7-6; clone size: once; CDR3 DNA: TGTGCCAGCAGCTTAGGGACAGGGTTGGGGACCCAGTACTTC; CDR3 protein: CASSLGTGLGTQYF
D gene: NA; J gene: TRBJ1-2; V gene: TRBV6-5; clone size: NA; CDR3 DNA: TGTGCCAGCAGATCACAGGGCTTCGGCTACACCTTC; CDR3 protein: CASRSQGFGYTF
D gene: NA; J gene: TRBJ2-7; V gene: TRBV5-4; clone size: NA; CDR3 DNA: TGTGCCAGCAGACGAAAAGGGGCCTACGAGCAGTACTTC; CDR3 protein: CASRRKGAYEQYF
D gene: TRBD1; J gene: TRBJ2-3; V gene: TRBV24-1; clone size: NA; CDR3 DNA: TGTGCCACCAGTGATGGGGGGGGACAGGGACGTAGGTGGACTAGCACAGATACGCAGTATTTT; CDR3 protein: CATSDGGGQGRRWTSTDTQYF
D gene: TRBD1; J gene: TRBJ1-1; V gene: TRBV24-1; clone size: NA; CDR3 DNA: TGTGCCACCAGTAGGGACAGGAACACTGAAGCTTTCTTT; CDR3 protein: CATSRDRNTEAFF
D gene: NA; J gene: TRBJ1-5; V gene: TRBV21-1; clone size: few; CDR3 DNA: TGTGCCAGTCATGGACAGGGGAATCAGCCCCAGCATTTT; CDR3 protein: CASHGQGNQPQHF
D gene: NA; J gene: TRBJ1-3; V gene: TRBV30; clone size: NA; CDR3 DNA: TGTGCCTGGACCCGGGGGAGGAAAGGAAACACCATATATTTT; CDR3 protein: CAWTRGRKGNTIYF
D gene: NA; J gene: TRBJ2-5; V gene: TRBV4-2; clone size: NA; CDR3 DNA: TGTGCCAGCAGCCAAGATAAACAGGCGGAAGAGACCCAGTACTTC; CDR3 protein: CASSQDKQAEETQYF
D gene: NA; J gene: TRBJ2-3; V gene: TRBV7-2; clone size: few; CDR3 DNA: TGTGCCAGCAGCACGTTGGCCGATACGCAGTATTTT; CDR3 protein: CASSTLADTQYF
D gene: TRBD1; J gene: TRBJ2-2; V gene: TRBV4-3; clone size: NA; CDR3 DNA: TGCGCCAGCAGCCAAGAGACAGGGGGAGAGAACACCGGGGAGCTGTTTTTT; CDR3 protein: CASSQETGGENTGELFF
D gene: NA; J gene: TRBJ1-6; V gene: TRBV3-1/TRBV3-2; clone size: once; CDR3 DNA: TGTGCCAGCAGCCAAGGTCAGGGAAACTCACCCCTCCACTTT; CDR3 protein: CASSQGQGNSPLHF
D gene: TRBD2; J gene: TRBJ2-3; V gene: TRBV5-1; clone size: NA; CDR3 DNA: TGCGCCAGCAGCTTGACTAGCGGGGGGTTAGATACGCAGTATTTT; CDR3 protein: CASSLTSGGLDTQYF
D gene: NA; J gene: TRBJ2-1; V gene: TRBV20-1; clone size: NA; CDR3 DNA: TGCAGTGCTCCAAAACTTAATGAGCAGTTCTTC; CDR3 protein: CSAPKLNEQFF
D gene: NA; J gene: TRBJ1-2; V gene: TRBV28; clone size: once; CDR3 DNA: TGTGCCAGCAGTTCCGGACAGCTTAACTATGGCTACACCTTC; CDR3 protein: CASSSGQLNYGYTF
D gene: TRBD1; J gene: TRBJ1-5; V gene: TRBV4-1; clone size: NA; CDR3 DNA: TGCGCCAGCAGCCAAGGGGACAGATATAGCAATCAGCCCCAGCATTTT; CDR3 protein: CASSQGDRYSNQPQHF
D gene: NA; J gene: TRBJ1-2; V gene: TRBV12-3/TRBV12-4; clone size: NA; CDR3 DNA: TGTGCCAGCAGTCTCAGGGGTCGGAGCTACACCTTC; CDR3 protein: CASSLRGRSYTF
D gene: TRBD1; J gene: TRBJ1-5; V gene: TRBV19; clone size: NA; CDR3 DNA: TGTGCCAGTAGTTATACAGGGGGATATCAGCCCCAGCATTTT; CDR3 protein: CASSYTGGYQPQHF
D gene: NA; J gene: TRBJ1-2; V gene: TRBV5-1; clone size: once; CDR3 DNA: TGCGCCAGCAGCTTGCGCCTCCGGGACACTAACTATGGCTACACCTTC; CDR3 protein: CASSLRLRDTNYGYTF
D gene: TRBD1; J gene: TRBJ1-2; V gene: TRBV2; clone size: NA; CDR3 DNA: TGTGCCAGCAAGCTCGGAGGGGGCGGTGGAGGTAGCTATGGCTACACCTTC; CDR3 protein: CASKLGGGGGGSYGYTF
D gene: NA; J gene: TRBJ2-2; V gene: TRBV5-6; clone size: NA; CDR3 DNA: TGTGCCAGCAGCGGGCCCGGGGAGCTGTTTTTT; CDR3 protein: CASSGPGELFF
D gene: NA; J gene: TRBJ1-2; V gene: TRBV15; clone size: few; CDR3 DNA: TGTGCCACCAGCAGAGTAGGCAGCCCGGCGGGTGGCTACACCTTC; CDR3 protein: CATSRVGSPAGGYTF